Listed below are T cell receptor beta chains from one sample, sequenced in a study of blood T cell repertoires in COVID-19. Assay: immunoSEQ multiplex PCR; the TCRdb copy retains only in-frame clones and omits some. Of about 130,000 clones detected, approximately 81% appear once; the ten largest clones hold around 13%. The specimen sequenced was peripheral blood. The receptor set was obtained from a woman aged 30 to 39 who had recovered from COVID-19. Both conserved end residues are part of each CDR3. Each record gives: D gene, J gene, V gene, clone size, CDR3 protein, CDR3 DNA. D genes are given only for firm matches. Size values are once, few and many counts, or a class for expanded clones, and some rows have none.

d_call: TRBD1
j_call: TRBJ2-7
v_call: TRBV13
clone_size: .
cdr3_aa: CASSLDRGPYEQYF
cdr3_nt: TGTGCCAGCAGCTTAGATAGGGGGCCCTACGAGCAGTACTTC

d_call: TRBD2
j_call: TRBJ2-3
v_call: TRBV5-4
clone_size: .
cdr3_aa: CASSRGGLAVDTQYF
cdr3_nt: TGTGCCAGCAGCCGTGGGGGACTAGCGGTAGATACGCAGTATTTT

d_call: TRBD1
j_call: TRBJ2-7
v_call: TRBV19
clone_size: few
cdr3_aa: CASSSWGQGVTYEQYF
cdr3_nt: TGTGCCAGTAGCTCATGGGGACAGGGAGTAACCTACGAGCAGTACTTC

d_call: TRBD1
j_call: TRBJ1-1
v_call: TRBV12-5
clone_size: .
cdr3_aa: CASGWGTGGNTEAFF
cdr3_nt: TGTGCTAGTGGTTGGGGGACAGGGGGGAACACTGAAGCTTTCTTT

d_call: TRBD2
j_call: TRBJ2-7
v_call: TRBV19
clone_size: .
cdr3_aa: CASSLLAGGEQYF
cdr3_nt: TGTGCCAGTAGTCTACTAGCGGGTGGCGAGCAGTACTTC

d_call: .
j_call: TRBJ1-1
v_call: TRBV6-2/TRBV6-3
clone_size: .
cdr3_aa: CASSPGQLNTEAFF
cdr3_nt: TGTGCCAGCAGCCCTGGACAGCTGAACACTGAAGCTTTCTTT

d_call: TRBD1
j_call: TRBJ1-4
v_call: TRBV5-5
clone_size: .
cdr3_aa: CASSLWTGYRANEKLFF
cdr3_nt: TGTGCCAGCAGCTTGTGGACAGGGTATAGAGCTAATGAAAAACTGTTTTTT

d_call: .
j_call: TRBJ1-6
v_call: TRBV30
clone_size: .
cdr3_aa: CAWTGRANSPLHF
cdr3_nt: TGTGCCTGGACAGGCAGGGCGAATTCACCCCTCCACTTT

d_call: .
j_call: TRBJ1-5
v_call: TRBV5-8
clone_size: .
cdr3_aa: CASSRGTDSNQPQHF
cdr3_nt: TGTGCCAGCAGCCGGGGGACGGATAGCAATCAGCCCCAGCATTTT

d_call: .
j_call: TRBJ2-5
v_call: TRBV3-1/TRBV3-2
clone_size: .
cdr3_aa: CASSQSTWPQETQYF
cdr3_nt: TGTGCCAGCAGCCAAAGTACGTGGCCCCAAGAGACCCAGTACTTC

d_call: TRBD1
j_call: TRBJ2-2
v_call: TRBV7-9
clone_size: medium-sized
cdr3_aa: CASSLGTGFYTGELFF
cdr3_nt: TGTGCCAGCAGCTTAGGGACAGGGTTCTACACCGGGGAGCTGTTTTTT

d_call: .
j_call: TRBJ2-2
v_call: TRBV7-7
clone_size: .
cdr3_aa: CASSFLAGSGGELFF
cdr3_nt: TGTGCTAGCAGTTTTCTTGCGGGTTCCGGCGGGGAGCTGTTTTTT